This T cell receptor (beta chain) emerged from a study of cytomegalovirus exposure and HLA in healthy donors. With 60 Vbeta and 13 Jbeta primers, the PCR was carried out. Sequencing used immunoSEQ multiplex PCR; TCRdb keeps in-frame clones, though not all of them. The table shows 130,000 or so clones, with about 69% occurring only once. V dropped 0 bases and J dropped 1 base, with 9 bases sitting between them. The CDR3 totals 15 residues. Looked up from germline, CDR1 is SEHNR and CDR2 is FQNEAQ (reference sequence). This TCR was recovered from a man aged 25-45 years in good health and CMV-seronegative. This chain joins TRBV7-9 and TRBJ1-1; D unclear. The sequenced sample was PBMCs. The CDR3 is CASSLALGGNTEAFF. The CDR3 DNA reads TGTGCCAGCAGCTTAGCCCTCGGAGGGAACACTGAAGCTTTCTTT.